This TCR beta chain was recorded in a study of CXCR3-negative and CXCR3-positive naive CD8 T cells. In regard to this clonotype: Its target is unknown.

The libraries of TRB cDNA were constructed through 5' RACE using UMI labels. After re-calling the 5' RACE reads, TCRdb lists one entry per CDR3 protein, DNA absent. The record lists about 57,000 distinct CDR3 sequences, of which the ten most abundant hold more than 0.45%. The CDR3 loop spans 15 amino acids. CDR1 and CDR2 (germline): LNHNV, YYDKDF (reference sequence). Whole-study findings and limits: Naive cells used TRBV-TRBJ genes in much the same way whether CXCR3-negative or CXCR3-positive; memory cells did not. When CXCR3-positive naive cells were set against CXCR3-negative naive cells, the former had more hydrophobic TRB CDR3s.

The study sorted every CD8+ T cell subset in triplicate at 250,000 to 300,000 cells each. CD45RO-CCR7+CD27+CD95- defined naive CD8+ T cells. The material sequenced was naive CXCR3+ CD8+ T cells from blood. Subset noted: CD45RO-CCR7+CD27+CD95- naive CD8+ T cells expressing CXCR3 (TNR3+). This sequence originates from a human donor in good health. Some clones in this sample may be carry-over from other donors' samples. The chain is built from TRBV15 and TRBJ2-3; TCRdb returns TRBD1, unconfirmable since there is no DNA. CDR3 residues: CATSRVAGRTDTQYF.